The rows below give T cell receptor beta chains drawn from one sample of a study of regulatory T cells in long-lasting Graves disease. One entry per CDR3 protein results from TCRdb running MiXCR on the multiplex PCR reads. The sample records 440,000 or so distinct CDR3 sequences, 16% being singletons. The same data also contributed to another study, on T cells in Graves' hyperthyroidism and ophthalmopathy.

The material sequenced was peripheral blood mononuclear cells (PBMCs), taken at new diagnosis, from a patient treated with antithyroid drugs. Source of these receptors: a woman in her 30s with Graves disease. The CDR3 runs from the conserved cysteine through the conserved F or W. The D gene is left open where the match is weak. Clone size, where shown, is once, few, many, or a class for clones that have expanded.

size	V	J	length	D	DNA	CDR3
NA	TRBV6-1	TRBJ2-5	14	NA	TGTGCCAGCAGTGAAGCTCCGGGAGAACGAACCCAGTACTTC	CASSEAPGERTQYF
many	TRBV12-3/TRBV12-4	TRBJ2-7	16	NA	TGTGCCAGCAGTTTCCCCTCGGGGACGGAATTCTACGAGCAGTACTTC	CASSFPSGTEFYEQYF
few	TRBV5-1	TRBJ2-3	16	TRBD2	TGCGCCAGCAGCGAAGGACTAGCGGGAAACACAGATACGCAGTATTTT	CASSEGLAGNTDTQYF
NA	TRBV28	TRBJ1-4	13	NA	TGTGCCAGCAGTAGAGCCTCCCGGGGAAAACTGTTTTTT	CASSRASRGKLFF
NA	TRBV7-6	TRBJ2-1	17	TRBD2	TGTGCCAGCAGCCCCTGGAAGACTAGCGGGAACTACAATGAGCAGTTCTTC	CASSPWKTSGNYNEQFF
many	TRBV12-5	TRBJ1-1	15	NA	TGTGCTAGTGGTTTGCAAATCGGAGGGAGGACTGAAGCTTTCTTT	CASGLQIGGRTEAFF
many	TRBV18	TRBJ1-1	15	NA	TGTGCCAGCTCACCAGGAGGGGTGCTGGACACTGAAGCTTTCTTT	CASSPGGVLDTEAFF
many	TRBV7-8	TRBJ2-5	13	TRBD1	TGTGCCAGCAACCGACAGGGGCAAGAGACCCAGTACTTC	CASNRQGQETQYF
many	TRBV3-1	TRBJ2-3	15	NA	TGTGCCAGCAGCCAAGGGGGACCCCTCACAGATACGCAGTATTTT	CASSQGGPLTDTQYF
many	TRBV7-2	TRBJ1-1	13	NA	TGTGCCAGCAGCTCCTGGGGGGGCGTGGGAGCTTTCTTT	CASSSWGGVGAFF
many	TRBV18	TRBJ1-2	13	NA	TGTGCCAGCTCACCAGAGAGATTGGGTGGCTACACCTTC	CASSPERLGGYTF
many	TRBV7-8	TRBJ1-1	14	NA	TGTGCCAGCAGCAATACCGGGCTGAACACTGAAGCTTTCTTT	CASSNTGLNTEAFF
many	TRBV11-2	TRBJ1-4	13	NA	TGTGCCAGCAGCTTAGTTGTCCTTGAAAAACTGTTTTTT	CASSLVVLEKLFF
many	TRBV14	TRBJ1-1	13	NA	TGTGCCAGCAGCCAAAGCTATAACACTGAAGCTTTCTTT	CASSQSYNTEAFF
NA	TRBV7-2	TRBJ1-2	15	NA	TGTGCCAGCAGAGTCTCATTATGGGGCAACTATGGCTACACCTTC	CASRVSLWGNYGYTF
NA	TRBV6-1	TRBJ2-1	13	TRBD1	TGTGCCATGGGACAGGGGGAATACAATGAGCAGTTCTTC	CAMGQGEYNEQFF
NA	TRBV15	TRBJ1-5	13	NA	TGTGCCACCAGCCCTCGGTTGGGTCAGCCCCAGCATTTT	CATSPRLGQPQHF
many	TRBV3-1	TRBJ1-1	16	NA	TGTGCCAGCAGCCAAGGCCCCTACGGGTTGAACACTGAAGCTTTCTTT	CASSQGPYGLNTEAFF
few	TRBV20-1	TRBJ2-2	16	NA	TGCAGTGCTAGAGATACTGCCCGGGCGTCCACCGGGGAGCTGTTTTTT	CSARDTARASTGELFF
few	TRBV13	TRBJ2-1	15	TRBD2	TGTGCCAGCAGCCCCGTGGGACTAGCGGGAAATGAGCAGTTCTTC	CASSPVGLAGNEQFF
few	TRBV5-1	TRBJ2-3	15	NA	TGCGCCAGCAGCCCGAGTACTAGGGTCACAGATACGCAGTATTTT	CASSPSTRVTDTQYF
NA	TRBV24-1	TRBJ2-2	18	TRBD1	TGTGCCACCAGTGATTCAACCGGGACAGGGTTGGGAACCGGGGAGCTGTTTTTT	CATSDSTGTGLGTGELFF
few	TRBV7-3	TRBJ2-1	15	TRBD2	TGTGCCAGCAGCTTAAATGGCGGGAGTGCCAATGAGCAGCTCTTC	CASSLNGGSANEQLF
NA	TRBV5-5	TRBJ1-1	15	NA	TGTGCCAGCAGGTTCACAGTACAATTGAACACTGAAGCTTTCTTT	CASRFTVQLNTEAFF
NA	TRBV19	TRBJ1-4	14	NA	TGTGCCAGTAGCCGGACCCCGTTGCATGAAAAACTGTTTTTT	CASSRTPLHEKLFF
many	TRBV11-2	TRBJ2-5	15	NA	TGTGCCAGCAGGACCCACCTCCCGGGGCAAGAGACCCAGTACTTC	CASRTHLPGQETQYF
NA	TRBV6-1	TRBJ2-7	13	NA	TGTGCCAGCAGTCTCCCAACTCTTCGTGAGCAGTACTTC	CASSLPTLREQYF
many	TRBV20-1	TRBJ2-1	14	TRBD1	TGCAGTGCACATAGGGGGCGCGGAAACAATGAGCAGTTCTTC	CSAHRGRGNNEQFF
many	TRBV11-2	TRBJ2-7	13	TRBD2	TGTGCCAGCAGCTTACAGCGGGGCTACGAGCAGTACTTC	CASSLQRGYEQYF
many	TRBV20-1	TRBJ1-2	14	NA	TGCAGTGCCAGCCAAAACAGGGAAGGGGATGGCTACACCTTC	CSASQNREGDGYTF
many	TRBV9	TRBJ1-2	15	TRBD1	TGTGCCAGCAGCGAGTCGCCGGGACAGGGAACAGGCTACACCTTC	CASSESPGQGTGYTF
many	TRBV6-1	TRBJ1-2	11	NA	TGTGCCTGTAGGACGTACTATGGCTACACCTTC	CACRTYYGYTF
NA	TRBV11-2	TRBJ1-1	17	TRBD1	TGTGCCAGCAGCTTAGGACAGGGGGCAAGAATGAACACTGAAGCTTTCTTT	CASSLGQGARMNTEAFF
few	TRBV5-6	TRBJ2-1	15	TRBD1	TGTGCCAGCAGCTTGAGGGACAGCACCTACAATGAGCAGTTCTTC	CASSLRDSTYNEQFF
many	TRBV28	TRBJ1-3	17	NA	TGTGCCAGCAGTTTATGGGACGGTTACAGCTCTGGAAACACCATATATTTT	CASSLWDGYSSGNTIYF
NA	TRBV12-3/TRBV12-4	TRBJ2-7	15	TRBD1	TGTGCCAGCAGTTTCGATTGGACAGGGCCACACGAGCAGTACTTC	CASSFDWTGPHEQYF
many	TRBV18	TRBJ2-3	18	TRBD2	TGTGCCAGCTCACCACCCGCTAGCGGGAGCTTCCTCACAGATACGCAGTATTTT	CASSPPASGSFLTDTQYF
many	TRBV7-2	TRBJ2-3	13	NA	TGTGCCAGCAACCCCGGGAGAATGGATACGCAGTATTTT	CASNPGRMDTQYF
many	TRBV28	TRBJ1-3	16	NA	TGTGCCAGCAGTCAATCCCTTGGGGGCCTTGGAAACACCATATATTTT	CASSQSLGGLGNTIYF
few	TRBV13	TRBJ1-6	15	TRBD1	TGTGCCAGCAGTGCCCGACAGGGGGCTAGTTCACCCCTCCACTTT	CASSARQGASSPLHF
few	TRBV7-3	TRBJ2-1	15	TRBD2	TGTGCCAGCAGCTTGATGCTAGCGGGATTGCATGAGCAGTTCTTC	CASSLMLAGLHEQFF
many	TRBV5-1	TRBJ2-1	15	NA	TGCGCCAGCCTATCGTCGGCTGGCTCCTACAATGAGCAGTTCTTC	CASLSSAGSYNEQFF
many	TRBV18	TRBJ2-5	13	TRBD2	TGTGCCAGCTTCTGGACTAGTGGAGAGACCCAGTACTTC	CASFWTSGETQYF
NA	TRBV27	TRBJ2-1	15	TRBD2	TGTGCCAGCTCAGGACGGGGGGGCTCCTACAATGAGCAGTTCTTC	CASSGRGGSYNEQFF
few	TRBV6-2/TRBV6-3	TRBJ2-1	13	NA	TGTGCCAGCAGTGAGGCAGGGGATGGTGAGCAGTTCTTC	CASSEAGDGEQFF
few	TRBV15	TRBJ1-2	12	NA	TGTGCCACCAGCAGAGACCGGACGGACTACACCTTC	CATSRDRTDYTF
many	TRBV30	TRBJ2-1	14	NA	TGTGCCTGGAGTGAGATAGCGTCAAGGAATGAGCAGTTCTTC	CAWSEIASRNEQFF
few	TRBV19	TRBJ2-1	15	TRBD2	TGTGCCAGTAGTAGGCTAGCGGGAGGGGGGAATGAGCAGTTCTTC	CASSRLAGGGNEQFF